These T cell receptor beta chains were read from a single sample in a study of blood T cell repertoires in COVID-19. Produced via immunoSEQ multiplex PCR; TCRdb's table is partial and in-frame only. The sample holds about 120,000 clones, over 65% seen once. The sequenced sample consisted of peripheral blood. The receptor set was obtained from a woman in her seventies with acute or convalescent COVID-19. Both conserved end residues are part of each CDR3.

j_gene | v_gene | CDR3aa
TRBJ2-1 | TRBV11-2 | CASSLKQGQGLFF
TRBJ1-5 | TRBV24-1 | CATKPQGYYQPQHF
TRBJ1-2 | TRBV10-3 | CAISETGTGASGMRGYTF
TRBJ1-1 | TRBV15 | CATSTRTGERTEAFF
TRBJ2-1 | TRBV6-1 | CASSEEVAGSNEQFF
TRBJ2-3 | TRBV4-2 | CASSQDSGGDTQYF
TRBJ1-1 | TRBV12-5 | CASAPPGAPNTEAFF
TRBJ1-1 | TRBV2 | CASSVRQLNTEAFF
TRBJ1-3 | TRBV2 | CASRGTVNGNTIYF
TRBJ1-1 | TRBV5-8 | CASSLAARGTEAFF
TRBJ2-1 | TRBV6-5 | CASSYWLAGYNEQFF
TRBJ2-1 | TRBV27 | CASSPTSGMFEQFF
TRBJ2-1 | TRBV5-4 | CASSFSRGGQMGEQFF
TRBJ1-5 | TRBV6-2/TRBV6-3 | CASSFADRDNQPQHF
TRBJ2-5 | TRBV30 | CAWSALTHLGTGGAETQYF
TRBJ2-1 | TRBV6-5 | CASPSLVGEQFF
TRBJ2-1 | TRBV18 | CASSVSGGAYSEQFF
TRBJ1-2 | TRBV12-3/TRBV12-4 | CASSLGQLYGYTF
TRBJ2-7 | TRBV5-4 | CASSFDTGPYEQYF
TRBJ1-4 | TRBV5-1 | CASSLMGQGITNEKLFF
TRBJ2-1 | TRBV7-9 | CASSPGTGVGNEQFF
TRBJ1-5 | TRBV4-3 | CASSQDRGQPQHF
TRBJ1-1 | TRBV27 | CAIPRSFRTEAFF
TRBJ1-4 | TRBV4-1 | CASSQAGGYREKLFF
TRBJ2-1 | TRBV11-2 | CASRPQGAYTRNEQFF
TRBJ1-2 | TRBV6-2/TRBV6-3 | CASRYREGYTF
TRBJ1-6 | TRBV9 | CASSVGQGNSPLHF
TRBJ1-1 | TRBV11-3 | CASSTQGQMATEAFF
TRBJ2-6 | TRBV7-3 | CASSLNSGAGANVLTF
TRBJ1-1 | TRBV7-9 | CASSWEGVGTEAFF
TRBJ1-1 | TRBV3-1/TRBV3-2 | CASSQRTGWENTEAFF
TRBJ1-5 | TRBV6-2/TRBV6-3 | CASSYSGGFDQPQHF
TRBJ1-6 | TRBV2 | CASSERGNSPLHF
TRBJ1-3 | TRBV14 | CASSQGYSGNTIYF
TRBJ1-2 | TRBV6-5 | CASSSTLQGLYGYTF
TRBJ2-1 | TRBV18 | CASSNQGQGRDEQFF
TRBJ1-2 | TRBV6-5 | CASSSTGMGLNGYTF
TRBJ1-1 | TRBV14 | CASSPGGLNTEAFF
TRBJ2-3 | TRBV5-1 | CASSARTGLSFTDTQYF
TRBJ2-3 | TRBV4-3 | CASSPGGAGDTQYF
TRBJ1-5 | TRBV19 | CASSLNIGSNQPQHF
TRBJ2-5 | TRBV11-3 | CASSLALHTSGQETQYF
TRBJ2-1 | TRBV19 | CASSIGAGGPSEQFF
TRBJ1-1 | TRBV27 | CASRGFRNTEAFF
TRBJ2-5 | TRBV7-2 | CASSLAGTGNEPSDF
TRBJ2-1 | TRBV7-3 | CASSLRSGGSSYNEQFF
TRBJ2-3 | TRBV7-2 | CASSRSSGDLDTQYF
TRBJ1-6 | TRBV7-2 | CASSFKRGLGYNSPLHF
TRBJ1-5 | TRBV7-2 | CASSPSGINQPQHF
TRBJ2-7 | TRBV6-4 | CASKGESTTYEQYF
TRBJ2-3 | TRBV5-1 | CASSLGTQGSADTQYF
TRBJ1-1 | TRBV5-1 | CASSFPGMNTEAFF
TRBJ1-1 | TRBV20-1 | CSASPGGNTEAFF
TRBJ1-2 | TRBV2 | CASSGVRGGNGYTF
TRBJ2-6 | TRBV18 | CASSPGQGFSGANVLTF
TRBJ1-2 | TRBV7-9 | CASSLDRGRIQGYTF
TRBJ1-1 | TRBV2 | CASRGQGPSNTEAFF
TRBJ2-5 | TRBV5-4 | CASSSQGAGRETQYF
TRBJ1-2 | TRBV7-9 | CASSLQDSYGYTF
TRBJ2-2 | TRBV29-1 | CSVAHTNTGELFF